These 26 T cell receptor beta chains were all obtained from the same sample, sequenced in a study of T cells in Graves' hyperthyroidism and ophthalmopathy (dated by TCRdb to between 2017 and 2020). Library preparation employed multiplex PCR. Sequencing was carried out with an Illumina HiSeq 2000. The TCR beta CDR3 regions were amplified from RNA transcripts. The first round of RT-PCR for the TCR CDR3 was performed with the HTBI primer set and the Qiagen OneStep RT-PCR kit. The raw public data were reprocessed by TCRdb itself: fastp quality trimming at Q25, MiXCR clonotype calling, in-frame beta chains only. All rows with the same CDR3 protein become a single entry with the most common DNA and genes. The sample has a few hundred thousand distinct CDR3 sequences on record, roughly 15% of them singletons. The ten largest clones represent less than 20% of the sample. The specimen was blood. The source is a woman in her 30s with Graves' ophthalmopathy.

J is TRBJ1-1 and V is TRBV6-2 or TRBV6-3; D is uncertain. V was shortened by 6 bases and J by 3 bases, with 11 bases between the two germline ends. The CDR3 extends over 13 amino acids. CDR1 MNHEY and CDR2 SVGEGT come from the germline V gene. The CDR3 DNA follows: TGTGCCAGCAGCCTCATGGGGTACACTGAAGCTTTCTTT. The encoded protein is CASSLMGYTEAFF.

This clonotype was counted ten times or more. V and J are TRBV5-1 and TRBJ1-1; weak D call: TRBD1 (5 bases). Germline V lookup: CDR1 SGHRS, CDR2 YFSETQ. V was trimmed by 4 bases and J by 4 bases, leaving 17 bases between them. This CDR3 is 15 amino acids long. This CDR3 reads CASSPPAGQGTEAFF. The CDR3 DNA follows: TGCGCCAGCAGCCCGCCGGCGGGGCAGGGCACTGAAGCTTTCTTT. The variable domain in full, with the rest retrieved from reference TRBV5-1 and TRBJ1-1, is KAGVTQTPRYLIKTRGQQVTLSCSPISGHRSVSWYQQTPGQGLQFLFEYFSETQRNKGNFPGRFSGRQFSNSRSEMNVSTLELGDSALYLCASSPPAGQGTEAFFGQGTRLTVV.

The chain recombines TRBV5-1 with TRBJ2-2; 10 bases line up with TRBD2. The CDR3 totals 19 residues. Trimming at V came to 3 bases and at J to 5 bases, leaving 16 bases not matched to a gene. Germline V gene data show CDR1 as SGHRS and CDR2 as YFSETQ. The CDR3 sequence: CASSWKQRGGLVGTGELFF. In DNA, the CDR3 is TGCGCCAGCAGCTGGAAACAGCGGGGGGGCCTTGTTGGTACCGGGGAGCTGTTTTTT.

This clonotype has ten or more counts. This rearrangement joins TRBV28 to TRBJ1-2, with a weak D call TRBD1 (6 bases). V dropped 3 bases and J dropped 8 bases, with 10 bases sitting between them. This CDR3 is 12 amino acids long. CDR1 and CDR2 from the germline V gene are MDHEN and SYDVKM. CDR3 protein: CASSLKGGGYTF. The CDR3, as DNA: TGTGCCAGCAGTTTGAAGGGGGGCGGCTACACCTTC.

This clonotype was observed many times. Written as DNA, the CDR3 is TGTGCCAGCAGCAAACCCGGGACCAAAAACACCGGGGAGCTGTTTTTT. This sequence encodes CASSKPGTKNTGELFF. J is TRBJ2-2 and V is TRBV6-1; D tentatively fits TRBD1 or TRBD2 (5 bases each). The CDR3 runs 16 residues. V lost 6 bases and J lost 2, with 16 bases in between. Germline V lookup: CDR1 MNHNS, CDR2 SASEGT.

The V gene is TRBV29-1, the J gene TRBJ1-1, with no clear D. Germline lookup yields CDR1 SQVTM and CDR2 ANQGSEA. V was pared by 0 bases and J by 7 bases, with 9 bases between. This CDR3 contains 12 residues. For the CDR3, the DNA is TGCAGCGTTGAAGATCGAGGATATGAAGCTTTCTTT. This codes for CSVEDRGYEAFF.

This clonotype appeared many times. J is TRBJ2-1 and V is TRBV18, with TRBD2 identical over 13 bases. Germline CDR1 KGHSH, CDR2 LQKENI. The CDR3 spans 16 residues. V was pared by 0 bases and J by 9 bases, with 5 bases of the junction left unmatched. The chain's CDR3 is CASSPPTSGGAGEQFF. The CDR3 DNA reads as TGTGCCAGCTCACCACCCACTAGCGGGGGGGCCGGTGAGCAGTTCTTC. Filled out from reference TRBV18 and TRBJ2-1, the complete variable domain reads NAGVMQNPRHLVRRRGQEARLRCSPMKGHSHVYWYRQLPEEGLKFMVYLQKENIIDESGMPKERFSAEFPKEGPSILRIQQVVRGDSAAYFCASSPPTSGGAGEQFFGPGTRLTVL.

This clonotype was detected only a few times. The rearrangement uses TRBV29-1 and TRBJ2-3, with TRBD2 identical over 11 bases. J gave up 1 base and V 6 bases, and 3 bases lay outside the gene matches. The V gene's germline CDR1 is SQVTM and CDR2 ANQGSEA. The CDR3 runs to 14 residues. The CDR3 nucleotides read TGCAGCGTCCCGACTAGCGGGGGCACAGATACGCAGTATTTT. As protein: CSVPTSGGTDTQYF.

This clonotype was counted ten times or more. This CDR3 is CASSVELRSEQFF. The CDR3 region has the DNA TGTGCCAGCAGTGTAGAACTACGCAGTGAGCAGTTCTTC. The V call is TRBV2, the J call TRBJ2-1; no clear D gene. Trimming left V 4 bases short and J 9 bases short, with 13 bases between. CDR3 size: 13 residues. The germline V gene encodes CDR1 SNHLY and CDR2 FYNNEI.

This chain joins TRBV6-2 or TRBV6-3 and TRBJ2-1; D assignment may be TRBD1 or TRBD2 (6 bases each). CDR1 is MNHEY, CDR2 SVGEGT, per germline. This CDR3 has 15 residues. Trimming removed 6 bases at V and 1 base at J, with 13 bases between. Here the CDR3 DNA reads TGTGCCAGCAGACGGGGGCGGATGTCCTACAATGAGCAGTTCTTC. Amino acids: CASRRGRMSYNEQFF.

The chain joins TRBV28 to TRBJ1-2; 7 nucleotides agree with TRBD1. The J segment lost 4 bases and the V segment lost 8 bases, leaving 7 bases of the junction unmatched. The CDR3 length is 13 residues. Germline values: CDR1 MDHEN, CDR2 SYDVKM. The DNA of the CDR3 is TGTGCCAGCTTCGACAGGGCCCTCTATGGCTACACCTTC. This sequence encodes CASFDRALYGYTF.

Ten or more counts support this clonotype. The chain couples TRBV27 to TRBJ2-3; 10 positions agree with TRBD2. CDR3 length: 17 amino acids. V was clipped by 5 bases and J by 2 bases; unmatched bases: 10. CDR1 and CDR2 from the germline V gene are MNHEY and SMNVEV (reference sequence). CDR3 in amino acids: CASSLRTSGSYTDTQYF. CDR3 bases: TGTGCCAGCAGTCTTCGGACTAGCGGAAGTTACACAGATACGCAGTATTTT.

This clonotype was detected many times. This sequence joins TRBV20-1 and TRBJ1-5, with 7 bases that match TRBD1. CDR1 and CDR2 from the germline V gene are DFQATT and SNEGSKA (reference sequence). V gave up 4 bases and J gave up 0 bases; unmatched junction bases: 9. The CDR3 covers 16 residues. CDR3 sequence: CSATDRLENSNQPQHF. As DNA, the CDR3 is TGCAGTGCTACGGACAGGCTAGAAAATAGCAATCAGCCCCAGCATTTT.

This clonotype has a handful of counts. V usage is TRBV18 and J usage is TRBJ1-2; 10 positions match TRBD1. Unmatched junction bases numbered 12, after V lost 6 bases and J lost 8 bases. CDR3 length: 15 residues. Germline V gene sequence: CDR1 KGHSH, CDR2 LQKENI. The CDR3 here is CASSPTGGQSYGYTF. In DNA form, the CDR3 reads TGTGCCAGCTCGCCGACAGGGGGCCAGTCCTACGGCTACACCTTC.

This clonotype was observed at least ten times. The chain has TRBV10-3 and TRBJ1-2; D gene unclear. V lost 4 bases to trimming and J lost 2 bases, with 8 bases between them. The V gene's germline CDR1 is ENHRY and CDR2 SYGVKD. This CDR3 comprises 13 residues. The CDR3 loop reads CAISADGNYGYTF. As DNA, the CDR3 is TGTGCCATCAGTGCGGATGGAAACTATGGCTACACCTTC.

V gene TRBV28 combines with J gene TRBJ2-7, with 10 bases matching TRBD2. The germline CDR1 and CDR2 sequences are MDHEN and SYDVKM. The CDR3 loop spans 17 amino acids. V was clipped by 7 bases and J by 0 bases; unmatched bases: 12. As DNA, the CDR3 is TGTGCCAGCAATAGGCTAGCGGGAGAGGGCCTCTCCTACGAGCAGTACTTC. It is translated as CASNRLAGEGLSYEQYF.

A few counts support this clonotype. J is TRBJ2-7 and V is TRBV9; weak D call: TRBD1 (5 bases). The CDR3 contains 16 residues. Trimming cost V 1 base and J 4 bases, with 18 bases left between them. Germline CDR1 is SGDLS and CDR2 is YYNGEE. The CDR3: CASSVTTGATSYEQYF. CDR3 coding DNA: TGTGCCAGCAGCGTAACTACAGGAGCGACCTCTTACGAGCAGTACTTC.

This clonotype was picked up many times. The chain employs TRBV20-1 and TRBJ2-1, with 8 bases identical to TRBD1. V dropped 5 bases and J dropped 6; count of bases not matched to a gene: 15. The CDR3 is made up of 16 amino acids. The germline gives CDR1 DFQATT, CDR2 SNEGSKA (reference sequence). The CDR3 DNA is TGCAGTGCTCCCAACCCGGGGCAGGGGGCTGGCAATGAGCAGTTCTTC. Protein: CSAPNPGQGAGNEQFF.

At least ten counts were recorded for this clonotype. This chain's CDR3 is CASRGVGLAFF. In nucleotides, the CDR3 is TGTGCCAGCAGAGGGGTGGGCTTAGCTTTCTTT. The chain recombines TRBV28 with TRBJ1-1, with D perhaps matching TRBD1 (5 bases). Trimming shortened V by 6 bases and J by 10 bases, and 12 bases separated the two germline ends. CDR3 length: 11 amino acids. CDR1 is MDHEN, CDR2 SYDVKM, per germline.

This chain uses TRBV29-1 with TRBJ2-3; D is undetermined. The CDR3 totals 13 residues. Per germline, CDR1 SQVTM and CDR2 ANQGSEA. V was pared by 7 bases and J by 0 bases, with 11 bases between. In DNA, the CDR3 is TGCAGCGCCCCCGCTAAGAGCACAGATACGCAGTATTTT. It specifies CSAPAKSTDTQYF.

This clonotype was recorded at least ten times. The V gene is TRBV2, the J gene TRBJ1-5, with TRBD1 matching over 7 bases. The CDR3 totals 16 residues. With 6 bases clipped from V and 7 bases from J, the junction kept 15 bases outside the gene matches. The germline V gene encodes CDR1 SNHLY and CDR2 FYNNEI. The chain's CDR3 is CASSSRDSSIKQPQHF. The CDR3 nucleotides are TGTGCCAGCAGCTCAAGGGACAGTAGTATCAAACAGCCCCAGCATTTT. The full variable domain, its missing parts supplied by reference TRBV2 and TRBJ1-5, is EPEVTQTPSHQVTQMGQEVILRCVPISNHLYFYWYRQILGQKVEFLVSFYNNEISEKSEIFDDQFSVERPDGSNFTLKIRSTKLEDSAMYFCASSSRDSSIKQPQHFGDGTRLSIL.

This clonotype was counted a few times. V and J are TRBV14 and TRBJ2-7, with D possibly matching TRBD2 (6 bases). Trimming removed 0 bases at V and 5 bases at J, with 14 bases between. Germline V gene lookup returns CDR1 SGHDN and CDR2 FVKESK. The CDR3 spans 15 residues. CDR3: CASSQEFGLLNEQYF. The DNA for the CDR3 is TGTGCCAGCAGCCAAGAATTCGGACTACTAAACGAGCAGTACTTC.

The chain carries TRBV6-1 and TRBJ1-3; the D is unclear. The CDR3 has 15 residues. Germline V lookup: CDR1 MNHNS, CDR2 SASEGT. Between the trimmed V and J ends, which lost 5 bases and 3 bases, there was a span of 14 bases. CDR3 region: CASSHRNRGGNTIYF. CDR3 bases: TGTGCCAGCAGTCACCGGAACCGCGGTGGAAACACCATATATTTT.

This clonotype appeared many times. V gene TRBV6-1 combines with J gene TRBJ2-1; D not certain. Germline values: CDR1 MNHNS, CDR2 SASEGT. The CDR3 length is 19 residues. Trimming left V 6 bases short and J 3 bases short, with 27 bases between. The CDR3 DNA sequence: TGTGCCAGCAGCCCCTCCTCTGCGCCGAGGATGTATCTCTACAATGAGCAGTTCTTC. It yields the protein CASSPSSAPRMYLYNEQFF.

This clonotype was seen only a few times. The CDR3 DNA reads TGTGCCACCAGTTGGGCTAGCGGGGGGTCGAACACCGGGGAGCTGTTTTTT. Encoded protein: CATSWASGGSNTGELFF. This chain links TRBV24-1 with TRBJ2-2, with 11 bases lining up with TRBD2. The CDR3 runs to 17 residues. Germline CDR1 reads KGHDR; CDR2 reads SFDVKD. V trimming: 6 bases; J trimming: 0 bases; junction bases outside the gene matches: 5.

This clonotype was picked up many times. CDR3 DNA: TGTGCCAGCAGCCCCGGGACCGGGTACCAAGAGACCCAGTACTTC. Translation: CASSPGTGYQETQYF. The chain joins TRBV7-8 to TRBJ2-5; D possibly matches TRBD1 or TRBD2 (5 bases each). Trimming removed 5 bases at V and 0 bases at J, with 13 bases between. CDR1 and CDR2 (germline): SGHVS, FQNEAQ. CDR3 length: 15 residues.